This T cell receptor beta chain was sequenced in a study of CD8+ T cells in alopecia areata. Across the whole study: The tofacitinib course ran for 6 to 18 months and was followed by 6 months off drug. The study's findings and limits: On tofacitinib, scalp clonality and expanded CD8+ clones among top 100 fell significantly. Higher clonality was seen in lesional scalp than in normal scalp, especially in alopecia totalis/universalis.

About this clone: Its specificity is unknown.

The CDR3 extends over 15 amino acids. Germline CDR1 and CDR2: SGHDT and YYEEEE. Trimming cost V 0 bases and J 0 bases, with 7 bases left between them. Reverse transcribed after extraction, RNA yielded cDNA as the sequencing template. The data were produced by immunoSEQ multiplex PCR, yet TCRdb's version contains in-frame clones alone and is incomplete. The sample includes about 180,000 clones, roughly half of them seen just once. The treatment here: oral pan-JAK inhibitor, 5-10 mg twice daily. Investigators sorted PBMCs to obtain both CD4+ and CD8+ T cells. The chain joins TRBV5-6 to TRBJ1-5, with unresolved D. This TCR was recovered from a human donor with alopecia areata. The sequences come from CD8+ T cells sorted from blood, collected around week 54, from a patient treated with tofacitinib. CDR3 sequence reads: CASSLGAASNQPQHF. Here the CDR3 DNA reads TGTGCCAGCAGCTTGGGGGCAGCTAGCAATCAGCCCCAGCATTTT.